The 4 T cell receptor beta chains listed next were all sequenced from one sample in a study of graft-versus-host responses after intestinal transplantation. Repertoires were generated with immunoSEQ multiplex PCR, while TCRdb's copy carries only in-frame clones and drops some. The data show about 9,500 clones, over 75% seen once. The sequencing here drew on PBMCs, taken approximately 240 days after intestinal transplant. All receptors derive from a human patient who received an intestinal transplant, so some T cells may come from the graft donor.

The chain uses TRBV7-3 and TRBJ1-4; 7 bases are a match to TRBD1. The germline V gene encodes CDR1 SGHTA and CDR2 FQGTGA. The CDR3 length is 16 residues. V shed 0 bases, J shed 8 bases, and the junction held 9 bases outside the gene matches. CDR3 residues: CASSLTGTDSQEKLFF. Written as DNA, the CDR3 is TGTGCCAGCAGCTTAACTGGGACAGACTCCCAAGAAAAACTGTTTTTT.

The gene calls are TRBV9 and TRBJ2-6; D is undetermined. The CDR3 extends over 17 amino acids. Trimming took 0 bases from V and 0 from J, leaving 10 bases between them. The V gene's germline CDR1 is SGDLS and CDR2 YYNGEE. Here the CDR3 DNA reads TGTGCCAGCAGCGTAGACGTTGTGAGCTCTGGGGCCAACGTCCTGACTTTC. Its translation: CASSVDVVSSGANVLTF.

This chain connects TRBV18 to TRBJ2-4; D tentatively fits TRBD1 or TRBD2 (5 bases each). In germline, CDR1 is KGHSH, CDR2 LQKENI. This CDR3 is built from 15 residues. V was shortened by 3 bases and J by 2 bases, with 11 bases between the two germline ends. CDR3 DNA sequence: TGTGCCAGCTCACCTCTCCGGGACCCCAAAAACATTCAGTACTTC. Amino acid sequence: CASSPLRDPKNIQYF.

This chain uses TRBV19 with TRBJ2-2; the match to TRBD1 covers 8 bases. Germline V gives CDR1 LNHDA, CDR2 SQIVND (reference sequence). With 6 bases clipped from V and 4 bases from J, the junction kept 7 bases outside the gene matches. The CDR3 is 15 amino acids. The CDR3 bases are TGTGCCAGTAGAAAGGACAGGGAGAGCACCGGGGAGCTGTTTTTT. Translated, it gives CASRKDRESTGELFF.